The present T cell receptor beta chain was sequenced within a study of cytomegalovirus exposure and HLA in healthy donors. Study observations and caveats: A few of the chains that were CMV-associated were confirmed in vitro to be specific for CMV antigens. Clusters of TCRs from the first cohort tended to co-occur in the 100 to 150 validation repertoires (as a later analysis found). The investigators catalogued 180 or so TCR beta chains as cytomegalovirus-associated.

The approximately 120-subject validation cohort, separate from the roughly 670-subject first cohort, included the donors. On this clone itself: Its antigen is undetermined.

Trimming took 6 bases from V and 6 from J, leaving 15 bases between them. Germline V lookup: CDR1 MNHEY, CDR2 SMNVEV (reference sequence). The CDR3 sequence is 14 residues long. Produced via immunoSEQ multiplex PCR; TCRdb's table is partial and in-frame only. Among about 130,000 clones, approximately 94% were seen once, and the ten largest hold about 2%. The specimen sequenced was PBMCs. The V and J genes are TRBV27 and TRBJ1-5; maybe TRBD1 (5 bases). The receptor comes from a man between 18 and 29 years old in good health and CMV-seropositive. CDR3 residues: CASSPGGDAQPQHF. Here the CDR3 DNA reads TGTGCCAGCAGCCCGGGGGGAGATGCTCAGCCCCAGCATTTT.